The rows below give T cell receptor beta chains drawn from one sample of a study of blood T cells in healthy people across ages. MiXCR was run by TCRdb on the 5' RACE reads, yielding one entry per CDR3 protein. The table lists just under 900,000 distinct CDR3 sequences, more than 25% of them singletons. Input material: blood. The source is a woman at least 80 years old in good health. Each CDR3 is given with its conserved first and last residue. A D gene is named only where the DNA matches it firmly. Expanded clones are given a class, and other clones once, few, many or no size at all.

J	length	size	V	D	CDR3	DNA
TRBJ2-2	18	few	TRBV6-5	-	CASSYRVAVPANTGELFF	TGTGCCAGCAGTTATAGAGTCGCCGTGCCAGCTAACACCGGGGAGCTGTTTTTT
TRBJ2-7	15	-	TRBV3-1	-	CASSPTWGATYEQYF	TGTGCCAGCAGCCCTACCTGGGGCGCTACCTACGAGCAGTACTTC
TRBJ2-1	17	many	TRBV5-1	-	CASSLLRRGPAYNEQFF	TGCGCCAGCAGCCTACTGCGGCGGGGGCCTGCCTACAATGAGCAGTTCTTC
TRBJ2-1	13	medium-sized	TRBV6-5	-	CASSYIRGNEQFF	TGTGCCAGCAGTTACATCAGGGGCAATGAGCAGTTCTTC
TRBJ1-2	13	-	TRBV20-1	TRBD1	CSAEDRVNYGYTF	TGCAGTGCTGAAGACAGGGTGAACTATGGCTACACCTTC
TRBJ2-1	16	many	TRBV6-5	TRBD1	CASSLGTASSYNEQFF	TGTGCCAGCAGTCTAGGGACAGCGAGCTCCTACAATGAGCAGTTCTTC
TRBJ1-1	14	few	TRBV6-2/TRBV6-3	-	CASSHIQVHTEAFF	TGTGCCAGCAGTCACATACAGGTGCACACTGAAGCTTTCTTT
TRBJ2-2	16	-	TRBV28	-	CASTPWGLAKAGELFF	TGTGCCAGCACTCCTTGGGGCCTAGCGAAGGCCGGGGAGCTGTTTTTT
TRBJ1-2	13	-	TRBV5-1	-	CASSLDRNYGCTF	TGCGCCAGCAGCTTGGACCGGAACTATGGCTGCACCTTC
TRBJ2-7	15	-	TRBV6-2/TRBV6-3	TRBD1	CASSYQGTGAYEQYF	TGTGCCAGCAGTTACCAAGGGACAGGGGCCTACGAGCAGTACTTC
TRBJ2-3	14	few	TRBV19	TRBD1	CASIDRGSTDTQYF	TGTGCCAGTATTGACAGGGGAAGCACAGATACGCAGTATTTT
TRBJ2-7	16	-	TRBV11-2	-	CASSLGLARGTHEQYF	TGTGCCAGCAGCTTAGGGCTGGCAAGGGGTACGCACGAGCAGTACTTC
TRBJ2-3	13	once	TRBV12-3/TRBV12-4	TRBD2	CATQAGSTDMQYF	TGTGCCACTCAAGCGGGGAGCACAGATATGCAGTATTTT
TRBJ2-3	14	many	TRBV4-3	-	CASSQFPGRTEEYF	TGCGCCAGCAGCCAATTTCCGGGCAGGACGGAGGAGTATTTT
TRBJ2-3	12	-	TRBV6-2/TRBV6-3	-	CASTQWPDAQYF	TGTGCCAGCACCCAGTGGCCAGATGCGCAGTATTTT
TRBJ2-5	17	many	TRBV3-1	TRBD2	CASSQGLAGGSLPWQYF	TGTGCCAGCAGCCAAGGTTTAGCGGGGGGTTCTCTCCCCTGGCAGTACTTC
TRBJ2-2	13	few	TRBV29-1	-	CSVRDGGAGELFF	TGCAGCGTCAGGGACGGCGGGGCCGGGGAGCTGTTTTTT
TRBJ2-3	11	many	TRBV12-3/TRBV12-4	-	CASQTADTQYF	TGTGCCAGCCAGACCGCAGATACGCAGTATTTT
TRBJ1-1	15	few	TRBV11-2	-	CASSLEHGLNTEAFF	TGTGCCAGCAGCTTAGAGCACGGCTTGAACACTGAAGCTTTCTTT
TRBJ2-5	14	many	TRBV5-1	-	CASSKDTNEEAQYF	TGCGCCAGCAGCAAGGACACCAACGAAGAGGCCCAGTACTTC
TRBJ1-4	13	-	TRBV20-1	-	CSASSGRDEKLFF	TGCAGTGCTAGTTCCGGGAGGGATGAAAAACTGTTTTTT
TRBJ1-2	11	many	TRBV6-6	-	CASSYLRGYTF	TGTGCCAGCAGTTACTTGCGGGGCTACACCTTC
TRBJ1-4	14	-	TRBV18	-	CASSPLSSNEKLFF	TGTGCCAGCTCACCACTCAGCTCAAATGAAAAACTGTTTTTT
TRBJ2-5	15	-	TRBV6-6	-	CASRPRAGEQETQYF	TGTGCCAGCAGACCCCGAGCAGGGGAACAAGAGACCCAGTACTTC
TRBJ1-2	12	-	TRBV29-1	-	CSVDGGAYGYTF	TGCAGCGTTGACGGGGGTGCCTATGGCTACACCTTC
TRBJ1-2	16	many	TRBV7-2	TRBD1	CASSWTGTGTNYGYTF	TGTGCCAGCAGCTGGACCGGGACAGGTACTAACTATGGCTACACCTTC
TRBJ2-1	15	few	TRBV7-8	TRBD2	CASRPGAGGYNEQFF	TGTGCCAGCAGGCCGGGGGCGGGGGGTTACAATGAGCAGTTCTTC
TRBJ2-5	13	few	TRBV7-2	-	CASSYPSGPEQYF	TGTGCCAGCAGCTACCCGTCCGGACCAGAGCAGTACTTC
TRBJ2-7	11	many	TRBV20-1	-	CSATGLYEQYF	TGCAGTGCCACAGGGTTGTACGAGCAGTACTTC
TRBJ2-1	13	once	TRBV6-2/TRBV6-3	-	CATGLRSYNEQFF	TGTGCTACCGGACTACGAAGCTACAATGAGCAGTTCTTC
TRBJ2-1	13	many	TRBV18	-	CASSLSGANEQFF	TGTGCCAGCTCATTATCCGGTGCGAATGAGCAGTTCTTC
TRBJ1-5	14	many	TRBV6-2/TRBV6-3	-	CASRGVGGDQPQHF	TGTGCCAGCAGAGGAGTAGGGGGGGATCAGCCCCAGCATTTT
TRBJ1-1	17	few	TRBV5-5	TRBD1	CASTTRQGAGVNTEAFF	TGTGCCAGCACAACGCGACAGGGGGCCGGTGTGAACACTGAAGCTTTCTTT
TRBJ2-7	17	-	TRBV21-1	-	CASSKSLGGAPAYEQYF	TGTGCCAGCAGCAAATCATTAGGAGGGGCCCCAGCCTACGAGCAGTACTTC
TRBJ1-1	17	many	TRBV6-2/TRBV6-3	TRBD1	CASRQRDRGRVNTEAFF	TGTGCCAGCAGACAACGGGACAGGGGAAGGGTGAACACTGAAGCTTTCTTT
TRBJ2-7	17	-	TRBV29-1	-	CSAILRFRGVSYNEQYF	TGCAGCGCAATACTAAGATTCCGGGGAGTGTCCTACAATGAGCAGTACTTC
TRBJ2-3	15	-	TRBV25-1	-	CGSSEYKDGADTQYF	TGTGGCAGCAGTGAATATAAGGATGGAGCAGATACGCAGTATTTT
TRBJ2-6	17	-	TRBV12-3/TRBV12-4	-	CASLKGQLISGANVLTF	TGTGCCAGCCTTAAGGGCCAGCTTATCTCTGGGGCCAACGTCCTGACTTTC
TRBJ1-1	15	-	TRBV27	-	CASSPRGGSSTEAFF	TGTGCCAGCAGTCCCCGTGGAGGAAGCAGTACTGAAGCTTTCTTT
TRBJ1-4	13	-	TRBV6-5	-	CASRLWTNEKLFF	TGTGCCAGCAGATTGTGGACTAATGAAAAACTGTTTTTT
TRBJ2-3	16	few	TRBV21-1	-	CASSKVRASGADTQYF	TGTGCCAGCAGCAAAGTTAGGGCTAGCGGGGCCGATACGCAGTATTTT
TRBJ2-1	13	many	TRBV11-2	TRBD1	CASSADRGGEQFF	TGTGCCAGCAGCGCGGACAGGGGGGGAGAGCAGTTCTTC
TRBJ2-7	13	few	TRBV5-1	-	CASSLAETYEQYF	TGCGCCAGCAGCTTGGCCGAAACCTACGAGCAGTACTTC
TRBJ2-3	16	many	TRBV7-2	-	CASSLDVRAATDTQYF	TGTGCCAGCAGCTTAGATGTCAGGGCGGCAACAGATACGCAGTATTTT
TRBJ2-3	16	many	TRBV6-2/TRBV6-3	-	CASSYSSGVSTDTQYF	TGTGCCAGCAGTTACTCATCGGGGGTCAGCACAGATACGCAGTATTTT
TRBJ1-2	16	many	TRBV12-3/TRBV12-4	-	CASSPSDRGRFYGYTF	TGTGCCAGCAGCCCATCTGACCGAGGACGATTCTATGGCTACACCTTC